The 7 T cell receptor beta chains below come from one sample, sequenced in a study of blood T cell repertoires in COVID-19. Here immunoSEQ multiplex PCR was the method, and the copy in TCRdb shows in-frame clones only, minus some. The sample holds a few hundred thousand clones, approximately 92% seen once. The material sequenced was peripheral blood. The receptors were sampled from a woman in her 40s who had recovered from COVID-19.

This clone was seen a few times. V usage is TRBV6-5 and J usage is TRBJ2-4; weak D call: TRBD2 (6 bases). The CDR3 covers 13 residues. Germline lookup yields CDR1 MNHEY and CDR2 SVGAGI. V was shortened by 6 bases and J by 6 bases, with 12 bases between the two germline ends. The CDR3 sequence is CASRSYGGNIQYF. The DNA of the CDR3 is TGTGCCAGCAGAAGCTACGGGGGAAACATTCAGTACTTC.

This chain uses TRBV5-1 with TRBJ2-7, with 8 bases fitting TRBD2. CDR1 SGHRS and CDR2 YFSETQ come from the germline V gene. Trimming cost V 1 base and J 5 bases; bases outside gene matches: 5. This CDR3 has 14 amino acids. DNA for the CDR3: TGCGCCAGCAGCTTGATAGCGGGGTCCAACGAGCAGTACTTC. Translated, it gives CASSLIAGSNEQYF.

V gene TRBV7-2 combines with J gene TRBJ1-5; 8 bases align to TRBD1. Looked up from germline, CDR1 is SGHTA and CDR2 is FQGNSA. This CDR3 is 16 amino acids long. J gave up 7 bases and V 1 base, and 9 bases lay outside the gene matches. CDR3 amino acids: CASSLEGQGARQPQHF. In DNA, the CDR3 is TGTGCCAGCAGCTTAGAGGGGCAGGGGGCAAGGCAGCCCCAGCATTTT.

The rearrangement links TRBV10-1 to TRBJ1-1; possible D gene TRBD1, 6 bases. Germline CDR1 and CDR2: WNHNN and SYGVQD (reference sequence). V dropped 8 bases and J dropped 2 bases, with 12 bases sitting between them. The length of the CDR3 is 13 residues. The CDR3 region has the DNA TGCGCCAGCTCGGGACAATCTAACACTGAAGCTTTCTTT. Translated: CASSGQSNTEAFF.

The chain couples TRBV19 to TRBJ2-2; possibly TRBD2 for D (5 bases). V was cut by 5 bases and J by 6 bases, with 19 bases left in between. This CDR3 comprises 16 residues. Germline values: CDR1 LNHDA, CDR2 SQIVND (reference sequence). The CDR3 nucleotides read TGTGCCAGTAGTCCAGAGACCGCCATCGGGGCCGGGGAGCTGTTTTTT. As protein: CASSPETAIGAGELFF.

The rearrangement uses TRBV6-5 and TRBJ2-3, with a tentative D call TRBD2 (7 bases). V lost 3 bases and J 10 bases, leaving 17 bases between the germline ends. CDR1 is MNHEY, CDR2 SVGAGI, per germline. The CDR3 spans 14 residues. The CDR3 region has the DNA TGTGCCAGCAGTTATGGGAGGGGGGGGAGAGCGCAGTATTTT. Its translation is CASSYGRGGRAQYF.

The chain uses TRBV24-1 and TRBJ1-4; 10 positions match TRBD1. The V segment lost 2 bases and the J segment 8 bases; nucleotides outside the gene matches: 4. The CDR3 totals 15 residues. Germline CDR1 reads KGHDR; CDR2 reads SFDVKD. In DNA, the CDR3 is TGTGCCACCAGTGATTCTGGGACAGGGGAAGAAAAACTGTTTTTT. It translates to CATSDSGTGEEKLFF.